The clone carrying this TCR beta chain was observed many times. Antigen specificity is unknown. The source of the sample is a study of T cell repertoires in cytomegalovirus infection. As for the study in general: CMV infection plus the matching HLA type was flagged by public TCR beta signatures.

TCRdb reanalysed the reads using MiXCR and keeps one entry per CDR3 protein. The data show over 150,000 distinct CDR3 sequences, under 25% seen once. The CDR3 loop spans 14 amino acids. CDR1 and CDR2 (germline): SQVTM, ANQGSEA. Trimming pared 0 bases from V and 4 bases from J, leaving 11 bases between. Points from the study as a whole: Identification of carriers of CMV plus the relevant HLA was performed using cumulative public TCR beta family frequency. In two of eight donors, the top clonotype was HLA-C-restricted CMV-specific.

The chain recombines TRBV29-1 with TRBJ2-3, with D perhaps matching TRBD2 (5 bases). Sequencing was carried out using PBMCs. This TCR derives from a human donor in good health (CMV status not recorded). Some clones in this sample may be carry-over from other donors' samples. As DNA, the CDR3 is TGCAGCGTTGAAGATCGCCTAGCCGCAGATACGCAGTATTTT. Protein product: CSVEDRLAADTQYF.